This TCR beta chain was sequenced in a study of T cell responses to AZD1222 COVID-19 vaccine. TCRdb keeps only in-frame clones here, not all; method: immunoSEQ multiplex PCR. The data hold more than 95,000 clones, with about 89% observed a single time. CDR1 and CDR2 (germline): SGHRS, YFSETQ. The length of the CDR3 is 18 residues. The junction had 8 bases not matched to a gene; V was cut back by 0 bases and J by 0 bases. This clone was observed once. Its antigen is unidentified. General study results and limits: Close to half of spike-specific TCRs reportedly recognize unmutated variant regions. Along spike, vaccine-associated CD4 TCRs were found throughout, with dominance at 160-218 and 743-854. It was only 6 or 7 AZD1222 recipients who were seropositive at baseline. Repertoire sampling happened only post peak T cell response.

This receptor was obtained from an adult in good health. The material sequenced was peripheral blood, taken on day 0 of AZD1222 vaccination. The chain is built from TRBV5-1 and TRBJ2-2, with 7 nucleotides matching TRBD1. The CDR3 is CASSLAVRQGANTGELFF. The CDR3 region has the DNA TGCGCCAGCAGCTTGGCGGTTCGGCAGGGGGCGAACACCGGGGAGCTGTTTTTT. The whole variable domain, filled in from reference TRBV5-1 and TRBJ2-2, reads KAGVTQTPRYLIKTRGQQVTLSCSPISGHRSVSWYQQTPGQGLQFLFEYFSETQRNKGNFPGRFSGRQFSNSRSEMNVSTLELGDSALYLCASSLAVRQGANTGELFFGEGSRLTVL.